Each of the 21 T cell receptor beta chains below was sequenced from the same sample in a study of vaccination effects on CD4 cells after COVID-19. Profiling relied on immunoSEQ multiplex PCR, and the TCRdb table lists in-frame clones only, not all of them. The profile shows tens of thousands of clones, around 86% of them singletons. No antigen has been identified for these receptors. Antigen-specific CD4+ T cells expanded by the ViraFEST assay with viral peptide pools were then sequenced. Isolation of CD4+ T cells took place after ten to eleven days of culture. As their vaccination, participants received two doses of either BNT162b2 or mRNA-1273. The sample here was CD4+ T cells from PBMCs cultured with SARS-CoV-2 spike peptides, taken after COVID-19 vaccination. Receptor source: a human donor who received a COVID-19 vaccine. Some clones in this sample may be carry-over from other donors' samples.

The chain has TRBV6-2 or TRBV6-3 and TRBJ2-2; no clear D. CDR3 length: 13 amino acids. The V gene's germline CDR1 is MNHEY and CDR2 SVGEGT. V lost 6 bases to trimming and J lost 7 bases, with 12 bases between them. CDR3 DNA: TGTGCCAGCAGATACCGGACGGGCGGGGAGCTGTTTTTT. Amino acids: CASRYRTGGELFF.

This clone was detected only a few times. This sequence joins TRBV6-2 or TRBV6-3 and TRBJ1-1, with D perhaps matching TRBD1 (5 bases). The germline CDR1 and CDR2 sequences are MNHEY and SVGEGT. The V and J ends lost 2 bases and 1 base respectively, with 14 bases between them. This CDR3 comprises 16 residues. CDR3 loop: CASSYATGTANTEAFF. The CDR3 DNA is TGTGCCAGCAGTTACGCGACCGGGACGGCGAACACTGAAGCTTTCTTT.

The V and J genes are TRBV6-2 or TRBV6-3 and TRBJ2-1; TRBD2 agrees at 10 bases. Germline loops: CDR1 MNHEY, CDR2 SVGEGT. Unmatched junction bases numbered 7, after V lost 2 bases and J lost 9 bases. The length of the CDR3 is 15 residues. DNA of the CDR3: TGTGCCAGCAGTTACGCCAGCGGGGGGGGTGGTGAGCAGTTCTTC. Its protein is CASSYASGGGGEQFF.

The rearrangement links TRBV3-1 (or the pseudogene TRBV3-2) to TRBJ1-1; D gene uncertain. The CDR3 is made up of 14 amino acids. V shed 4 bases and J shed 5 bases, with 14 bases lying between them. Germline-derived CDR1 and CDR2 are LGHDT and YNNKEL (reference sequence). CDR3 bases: TGTGCCAGCAGCCTATCTGATATCCGGACTGAAGCTTTCTTT. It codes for CASSLSDIRTEAFF.

The chain's CDR3 is CASSVRSGGDIQYF. The CDR3 nucleotides read TGTGCCAGCAGCGTAAGGTCAGGGGGGGACATTCAGTACTTC. This rearrangement joins TRBV7-9 to TRBJ2-4; TRBD1 or TRBD2 may be the D gene (7 bases each). This CDR3 is built from 14 residues. Germline V gene lookup returns CDR1 SEHNR and CDR2 FQNEAQ (reference sequence). Trimming left V 5 bases short and J 8 bases short, with 16 bases between.

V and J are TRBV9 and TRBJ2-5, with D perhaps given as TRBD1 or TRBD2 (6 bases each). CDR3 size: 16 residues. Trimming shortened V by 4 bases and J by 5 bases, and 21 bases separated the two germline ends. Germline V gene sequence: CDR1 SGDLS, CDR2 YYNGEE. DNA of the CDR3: TGTGCCAGCAGCCCGCAAGGAGGAGGGGGTGGCGAGACCCAGTACTTC. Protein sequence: CASSPQGGGGGETQYF.

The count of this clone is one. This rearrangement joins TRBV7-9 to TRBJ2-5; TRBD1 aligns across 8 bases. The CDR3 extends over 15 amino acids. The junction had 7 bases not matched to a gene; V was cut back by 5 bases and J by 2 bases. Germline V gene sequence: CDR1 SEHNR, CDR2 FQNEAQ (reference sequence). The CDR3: CASSRLQGGQETQYF. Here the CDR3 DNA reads TGTGCCAGCAGCCGTTTACAGGGGGGACAAGAGACCCAGTACTTC.

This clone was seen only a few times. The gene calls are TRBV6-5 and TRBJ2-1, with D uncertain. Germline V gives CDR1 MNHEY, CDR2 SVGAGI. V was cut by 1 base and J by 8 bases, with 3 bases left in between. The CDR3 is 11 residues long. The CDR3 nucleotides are TGTGCCAGCAGTTACTTTGATGAGCAGTTCTTC. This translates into CASSYFDEQFF.

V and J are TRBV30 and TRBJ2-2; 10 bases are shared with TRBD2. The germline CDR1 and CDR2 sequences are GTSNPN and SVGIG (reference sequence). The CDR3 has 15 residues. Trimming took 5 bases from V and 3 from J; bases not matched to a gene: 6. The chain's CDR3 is CAWERGGRYTGELFF. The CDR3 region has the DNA TGTGCCTGGGAGCGGGGGGGCCGTTACACCGGGGAGCTGTTTTTT.

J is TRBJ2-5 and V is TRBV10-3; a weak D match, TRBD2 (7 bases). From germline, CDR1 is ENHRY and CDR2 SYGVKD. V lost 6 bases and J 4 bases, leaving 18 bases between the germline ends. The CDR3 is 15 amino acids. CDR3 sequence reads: CAISRSGGARETQYF. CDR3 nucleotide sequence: TGTGCCATCAGCCGAAGTGGGGGGGCTAGAGAGACCCAGTACTTC.

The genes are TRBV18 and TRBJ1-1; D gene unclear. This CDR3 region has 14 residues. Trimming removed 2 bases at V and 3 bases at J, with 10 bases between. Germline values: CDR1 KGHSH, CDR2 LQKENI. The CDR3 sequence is CASSPVQFDTEAFF. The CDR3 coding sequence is TGTGCCAGCTCACCAGTCCAATTTGACACTGAAGCTTTCTTT.

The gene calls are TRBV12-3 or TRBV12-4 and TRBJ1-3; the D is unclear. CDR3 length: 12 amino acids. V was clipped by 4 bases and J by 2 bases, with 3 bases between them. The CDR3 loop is CASSSTGNTIYF. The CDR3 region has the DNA TGTGCCAGCAGTTCTACTGGAAACACCATATATTTT.

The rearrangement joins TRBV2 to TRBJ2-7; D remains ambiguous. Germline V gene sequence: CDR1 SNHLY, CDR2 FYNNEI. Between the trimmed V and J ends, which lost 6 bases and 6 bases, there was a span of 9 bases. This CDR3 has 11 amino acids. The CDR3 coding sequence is TGTGCCAGCAGCGTCCCGCCCGAGCAGTACGTC. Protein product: CASSVPPEQYV.

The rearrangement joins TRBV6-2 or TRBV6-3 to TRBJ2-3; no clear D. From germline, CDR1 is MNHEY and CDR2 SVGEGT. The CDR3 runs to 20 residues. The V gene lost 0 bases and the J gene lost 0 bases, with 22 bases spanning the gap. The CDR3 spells CASSYSLQQGTGYSTDTQYF. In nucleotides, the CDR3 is TGTGCCAGCAGTTACTCGTTACAGCAAGGTACCGGGTATAGCACAGATACGCAGTATTTT.

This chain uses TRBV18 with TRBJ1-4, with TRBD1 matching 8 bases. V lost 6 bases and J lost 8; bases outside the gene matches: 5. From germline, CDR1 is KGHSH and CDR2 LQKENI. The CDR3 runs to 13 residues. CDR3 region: CASSQGASEKLFF. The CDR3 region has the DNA TGTGCCAGCTCGCAGGGGGCAAGCGAAAAACTGTTTTTT.

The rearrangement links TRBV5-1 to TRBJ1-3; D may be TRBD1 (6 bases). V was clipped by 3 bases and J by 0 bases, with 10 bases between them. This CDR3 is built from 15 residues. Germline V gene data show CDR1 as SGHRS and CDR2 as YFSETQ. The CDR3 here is CASSSGQTSGNTIYF. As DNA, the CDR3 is TGCGCCAGCAGCTCAGGACAGACCTCTGGAAACACCATATATTTT.

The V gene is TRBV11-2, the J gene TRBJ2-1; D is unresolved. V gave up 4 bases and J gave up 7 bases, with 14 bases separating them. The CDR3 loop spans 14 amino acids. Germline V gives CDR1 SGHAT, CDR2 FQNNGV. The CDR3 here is CASSSRPTPNEQFF. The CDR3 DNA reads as TGTGCCAGCAGCTCAAGACCCACGCCTAATGAGCAGTTCTTC.

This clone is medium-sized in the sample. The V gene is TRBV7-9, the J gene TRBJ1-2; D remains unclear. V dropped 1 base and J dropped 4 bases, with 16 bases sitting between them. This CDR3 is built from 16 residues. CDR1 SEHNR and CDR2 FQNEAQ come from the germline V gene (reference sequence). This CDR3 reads CASSLEGQRATYGYTF. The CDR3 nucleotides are TGTGCCAGCAGCTTAGAAGGGCAGAGAGCTACCTATGGCTACACCTTC.

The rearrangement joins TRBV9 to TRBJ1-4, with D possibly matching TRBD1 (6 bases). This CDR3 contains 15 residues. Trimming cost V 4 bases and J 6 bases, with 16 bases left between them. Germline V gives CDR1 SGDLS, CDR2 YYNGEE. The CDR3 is CASSLEGQLDEKLFF. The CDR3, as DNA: TGTGCCAGCAGCTTAGAAGGACAGTTGGATGAAAAACTGTTTTTT.

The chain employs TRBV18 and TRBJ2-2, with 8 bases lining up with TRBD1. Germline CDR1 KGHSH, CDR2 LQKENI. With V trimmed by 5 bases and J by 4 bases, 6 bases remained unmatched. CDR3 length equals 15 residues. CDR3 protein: CASSADRGGTGELFF. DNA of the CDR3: TGTGCCAGCTCAGCTGACAGGGGAGGCACCGGGGAGCTGTTTTTT.

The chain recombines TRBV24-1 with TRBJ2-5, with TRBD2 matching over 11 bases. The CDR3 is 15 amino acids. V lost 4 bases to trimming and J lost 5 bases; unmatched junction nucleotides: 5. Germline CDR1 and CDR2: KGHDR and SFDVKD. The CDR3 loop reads CATSDPGTSGETQYF. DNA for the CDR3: TGTGCCACCAGTGACCCCGGGACTAGCGGCGAGACCCAGTACTTC.